One sample yielded the 20 T cell receptor beta chains listed below, sequenced in a study of cytomegalovirus exposure and HLA in healthy donors. 13 Jbeta primers and 60 Vbeta primers were used for the PCR. The data were produced by immunoSEQ multiplex PCR, yet TCRdb's version contains in-frame clones alone and is incomplete. This table has roughly 99,000 clones, 75% to 80% appearing once. Sequenced input: PBMCs. The receptor source for this set is a woman aged 40-49 years in good health and CMV-seronegative.

The J gene is TRBJ1-6, the V gene TRBV7-2; no clear D. The germline V gene has CDR1 SGHTA and CDR2 FQGNSA. V was trimmed by 5 bases and J by 0 bases, leaving 8 bases between them. The CDR3 runs 15 residues. The CDR3 sequence: CASSTQVSYNSPLHF. Here the CDR3 DNA reads TGTGCCAGCAGCACACAAGTCTCCTATAATTCACCCCTCCACTTT. Full variable domain (outside the CDR3, taken from reference TRBV7-2 and TRBJ1-6): GAGVSQSPSNKVTEKGKDVELRCDPISGHTALYWYRQSLGQGLEFLIYFQGNSAPDKSGLPSDRFSAERTGGSVSTLTIQRTQQEDSAVYLCASSTQVSYNSPLHFGNGTRLTVT.

The chain uses TRBV18 and TRBJ2-7, with D possibly being TRBD1 (6 bases). The CDR3 runs to 15 residues. V lost 4 bases to trimming and J lost 0 bases, with 13 bases between them. Per the germline V gene, CDR1 is KGHSH and CDR2 is LQKENI. The CDR3 here is CASSRTGLSSYEQYF. Here the CDR3 DNA reads TGTGCCAGCTCACGAACAGGGTTGAGCTCCTACGAGCAGTACTTC. Drawing the rest from reference TRBV18 and TRBJ2-7, the complete variable domain is NAGVMQNPRHLVRRRGQEARLRCSPMKGHSHVYWYRQLPEEGLKFMVYLQKENIIDESGMPKERFSAEFPKEGPSILRIQQVVRGDSAAYFCASSRTGLSSYEQYFGPGTRLTVT.

The chain combines TRBV19 with TRBJ1-2; D not resolved. Germline V lookup: CDR1 LNHDA, CDR2 SQIVND (reference sequence). Trimming cost V 8 bases and J 2 bases, with 6 bases left between them. The CDR3 runs 11 residues. The CDR3 nucleotides are TGTGCCAGTGAGTCCAACTATGGCTACACCTTC. This codes for CASESNYGYTF. The variable domain in full, completed from reference TRBV19 and TRBJ1-2, reads DGGITQSPKYLFRKEGQNVTLSCEQNLNHDAMYWYRQDPGQGLRLIYYSQIVNDFQKGDIAEGYSVSREKKESFPLTVTSAQKNPTAFYLCASESNYGYTFGSGTRLTVV.

The V call is TRBV7-2, the J call TRBJ1-6; D may be TRBD1 (5 bases). From germline, CDR1 is SGHTA and CDR2 FQGNSA. The CDR3 consists of 17 residues. V lost 5 bases and J 2 bases, leaving 16 bases between the germline ends. CDR3 region: CASSPRLLRAYNSPLHF. The CDR3 nucleotides read TGTGCCAGCAGCCCCCGCCTGCTCAGGGCCTATAATTCACCCCTCCACTTT.

The gene calls are TRBV18 and TRBJ1-1; D unresolved. The CDR3 has 14 amino acids. The V gene's germline CDR1 is KGHSH and CDR2 LQKENI. V shed 2 bases and J shed 3 bases, with 10 bases lying between them. The CDR3 region is CASSPWERDTEAFF. Written as DNA, the CDR3 is TGTGCCAGCTCACCATGGGAGAGGGACACTGAAGCTTTCTTT. Looking up the rest from reference TRBV18 and TRBJ1-1 gives the full variable domain: NAGVMQNPRHLVRRRGQEARLRCSPMKGHSHVYWYRQLPEEGLKFMVYLQKENIIDESGMPKERFSAEFPKEGPSILRIQQVVRGDSAAYFCASSPWERDTEAFFGQGTRLTVV.

This chain joins TRBV20-1 and TRBJ1-2; D call uncertain. CDR1 is DFQATT, CDR2 SNEGSKA, per germline (reference sequence). CDR3 size: 10 residues. V was shortened by 5 bases and J by 6 bases, with 7 bases between the two germline ends. In DNA form, the CDR3 reads TGCAGTGCTTGGAGGGATGGCTACACCTTC. This encodes CSAWRDGYTF.

The rearrangement links TRBV7-8 to TRBJ1-1, with 8 nucleotides matching TRBD1. The CDR3 is 14 amino acids. V was pared by 3 bases and J by 3 bases, with 3 bases of the junction left unmatched. Germline V gene sequence: CDR1 SGHVS, CDR2 FQNEAQ. The CDR3 sequence: CASSFLDRDTEAFF. The CDR3 nucleotides read TGTGCCAGCAGCTTTCTGGACAGGGACACTGAAGCTTTCTTT.

The V and J genes are TRBV30 and TRBJ1-1, with D maybe TRBD1 (5 bases). Trimming took off 1 base at V and 7 bases at J, with 7 bases between the two ends. Per germline, CDR1 GTSNPN and CDR2 SVGIG (reference sequence). CDR3 length: 11 residues. Written as DNA, the CDR3 is TGTGCCTGGAGTGCGGGGGTTGAAGCTTTCTTT. It specifies CAWSAGVEAFF.

The chain recombines TRBV7-2 with TRBJ2-7, with 7 bases identical to TRBD1. The CDR3 consists of 15 residues. Germline assignment: CDR1 SGHTA and CDR2 FQGNSA. Germline trimming cut 8 bases from V and 2 bases from J; bases unmatched to any gene: 12. CDR3 in amino acids: CASGKRSQGAYEQYF. The CDR3 DNA sequence: TGTGCCAGCGGAAAAAGGAGTCAGGGGGCCTACGAGCAGTACTTC.

This chain joins TRBV10-3 and TRBJ1-6; D call uncertain. Per the germline V gene, CDR1 is ENHRY and CDR2 is SYGVKD. The germline V and J ends were trimmed by 4 bases and 5 bases, with 9 bases remaining between them. The CDR3 has 14 amino acids. The CDR3 protein is CAISGRQDNSPLHF. The DNA for the CDR3 is TGTGCCATCAGTGGGAGGCAGGATAATTCACCCCTCCACTTT.

The chain combines TRBV6-5 with TRBJ2-3; 7 nucleotides agree with TRBD2. Per the germline V gene, CDR1 is MNHEY and CDR2 is SVGAGI. Losses at the gene ends were 4 bases for V and 1 base for J; bases not matched to a gene: 5. The CDR3 covers 15 residues. In nucleotides, the CDR3 is TGTGCCAGCAGTTTTAGCGGGCTCGGCACAGATACGCAGTATTTT. The encoded protein is CASSFSGLGTDTQYF.

The J gene is TRBJ2-3, the V gene TRBV5-1; TRBD2 agrees at 16 bases. The CDR3 is 18 amino acids. Germline CDR1 and CDR2: SGHRS and YFSETQ. The junction had 10 bases not matched to a gene; V was cut back by 4 bases and J by 5 bases. Here the CDR3 DNA reads TGCGCCAGCAGCCCGGGACTAGCGGGGGGGTATGGTGAAGATACGCAGTATTTT. Translated: CASSPGLAGGYGEDTQYF. Combining the CDR3 with reference TRBV5-1 and TRBJ2-3 gives the whole variable domain KAGVTQTPRYLIKTRGQQVTLSCSPISGHRSVSWYQQTPGQGLQFLFEYFSETQRNKGNFPGRFSGRQFSNSRSEMNVSTLELGDSALYLCASSPGLAGGYGEDTQYFGPGTRLTVL.

This chain joins TRBV4-2 and TRBJ2-7; D is uncertain. Germline CDR1 and CDR2: LGHNA and YNFKEQ. The CDR3 loop spans 14 amino acids. V lost 0 bases and J lost 4, with 10 bases in between. The chain's CDR3 is CASSQEILLYEQYF. The CDR3 region has the DNA TGTGCCAGCAGCCAAGAAATACTGCTTTACGAGCAGTACTTC.

The chain combines TRBV2 with TRBJ2-5, with a weak D call TRBD1 (6 bases). Trimming pared 6 bases from V and 4 bases from J, leaving 15 bases between. CDR3 size: 14 residues. The germline gives CDR1 SNHLY, CDR2 FYNNEI. The CDR3, as DNA: TGTGCCAGCAGACAATTACTCAGGGGAGAGACCCAGTACTTC. It encodes CASRQLLRGETQYF. Looking up the rest from reference TRBV2 and TRBJ2-5 gives the full variable domain: EPEVTQTPSHQVTQMGQEVILRCVPISNHLYFYWYRQILGQKVEFLVSFYNNEISEKSEIFDDQFSVERPDGSNFTLKIRSTKLEDSAMYFCASRQLLRGETQYFGPGTRLLVL.

This clone occurred once. Here the CDR3 DNA reads TGTGCCAGCAGCTTAGGGGGCGTACCGAACACTGAAGCTTTCTTT. Its translation is CASSLGGVPNTEAFF. The chain has TRBV7-3 and TRBJ1-1, with a tentative D call TRBD1 (6 bases). Germline CDR1 reads SGHTA; CDR2 reads FQGTGA. There are 15 residues in the CDR3. Between the trimmed V and J ends, which lost 2 bases and 1 base, there was a span of 11 bases. Full variable domain (outside the CDR3, taken from reference TRBV7-3 and TRBJ1-1): GAGVSQTPSNKVTEKGKYVELRCDPISGHTALYWYRQSLGQGPEFLIYFQGTGAADDSGLPNDRFFAVRPEGSVSTLKIQRTERGDSAVYLCASSLGGVPNTEAFFGQGTRLTVV.

The chain combines TRBV4-3 with TRBJ1-6, with 7 bases aligning to TRBD1. The CDR3 loop spans 15 amino acids. V was clipped by 0 bases and J by 9 bases; unmatched bases: 5. Germline CDR1 and CDR2: LGHNA and YSLEER. CDR3 loop: CASSQDRGIPSPLHF. CDR3 sequence (DNA): TGCGCCAGCAGCCAAGACAGGGGGATCCCTTCACCCCTCCACTTT.

The rearrangement joins TRBV5-1 to TRBJ2-7, with 11 bases fitting TRBD1. This CDR3 contains 14 residues. Germline CDR1 SGHRS, CDR2 YFSETQ. The J segment lost 5 bases and the V segment lost 4 bases, leaving 5 bases of the junction unmatched. In DNA form, the CDR3 reads TGCGCCAGCAGCAACGGACAGGGGGCAAACGAGCAGTACTTC. This translates into CASSNGQGANEQYF. The full variable domain, completed using reference TRBV5-1 and TRBJ2-7, is KAGVTQTPRYLIKTRGQQVTLSCSPISGHRSVSWYQQTPGQGLQFLFEYFSETQRNKGNFPGRFSGRQFSNSRSEMNVSTLELGDSALYLCASSNGQGANEQYFGPGTRLTVT.

The J gene is TRBJ1-6, the V gene TRBV19; possibly TRBD1 for D (5 bases). V was cut by 5 bases and J by 7 bases, with 15 bases left in between. CDR3 length: 15 amino acids. Germline assignment: CDR1 LNHDA and CDR2 SQIVND (reference sequence). The DNA for the CDR3 is TGTGCCAGTAGTGTGGAAGGGGCCCGCAATTCACCCCTCCACTTT. It specifies CASSVEGARNSPLHF.

CDR3 sequence: CATSSGGAGDTQYF. DNA of the CDR3: TGCGCCACCTCTAGCGGGGGGGCAGGAGATACGCAGTATTTT. The V and J genes are TRBV5-1 and TRBJ2-3; TRBD2 matches at 12 bases. Germline trimming cut 9 bases from V and 5 bases from J; bases unmatched to any gene: 7. Germline V gene data show CDR1 as SGHRS and CDR2 as YFSETQ. CDR3 length: 14 amino acids.

Judged by abundance, this clone is medium-sized. The chain combines TRBV4-3 with TRBJ1-1; 8 nucleotides align to TRBD1. The trim removed 0 bases at V and 1 base at J, leaving 7 bases unmatched. Per the germline V gene, CDR1 is LGHNA and CDR2 is YSLEER. The CDR3 extends over 17 amino acids. The CDR3 region is CASSQDLGGTGNTEAFF. The CDR3 DNA reads TGCGCCAGCAGCCAAGATCTAGGAGGGACAGGGAACACTGAAGCTTTCTTT.